Below, 16 T cell receptor beta chains from the same sample are listed, as sequenced in a study of vaccination effects on CD4 cells after COVID-19. Prior to sequencing, the ViraFEST assay stimulated PBMC with viral peptide pools, which expanded the antigen-specific CD4+ T cells. The authors isolated CD4+ T cells after 10 days of culture. Subjects were given two BNT162b2 or mRNA-1273 vaccine doses. The table came from immunoSEQ multiplex PCR; TCRdb's copy has only in-frame clones and leaves some out. The sample consists of about 22,000 clones, more than 65% of them appearing once. The antigens for these receptors are not known. The sequences come from CD4+ T cells from PBMCs cultured with HCoV-NL63 spike peptides, collected after COVID-19 vaccination. These receptor sequences come from a human donor who received a COVID-19 vaccine.

This chain links TRBV15 with TRBJ2-3, with unresolved D. CDR1 and CDR2 from the germline V gene are LNHNV and YYDKDF (reference sequence). Trimming cost V 0 bases and J 2 bases, with 0 bases left between them. The CDR3 length is 12 residues. The CDR3 DNA sequence: TGTGCCACCAGCAGAGACACAGATACGCAGTATTTT. It yields the protein CATSRDTDTQYF.

The sample holds a few counts of this clone. The chain combines TRBV12-3 or TRBV12-4 with TRBJ1-1; unclear D gene. Deletions cut 3 bases from V and 5 bases from J, with 7 bases between. The CDR3 has 12 residues. The CDR3 loop reads CASSFEVTEAFF. CDR3 DNA: TGTGCCAGCAGTTTTGAGGTGACTGAAGCTTTCTTT.

The rearrangement joins TRBV19 to TRBJ2-1, with D perhaps matching TRBD2 (6 bases). This CDR3 has 15 residues. V lost 3 bases, J lost 3 bases, and 12 bases lay in between. CDR1 is LNHDA and CDR2 is SQIVND in the germline V gene (reference sequence). The CDR3 nucleotides are TGTGCCAGTAGTATTGGGCGGGATATCTACAATGAGCAGTTCTTC. It specifies CASSIGRDIYNEQFF.

DNA of the CDR3: TGTGCCAGCAGCCAACCGTTGACTTCACCCCTCCACTTT. As protein: CASSQPLTSPLHF. This chain links TRBV3-1 (or the pseudogene TRBV3-2) with TRBJ1-6; D is uncertain. The CDR3 runs to 13 residues. The V end was cut by 2 bases, the J end by 9 bases, with 8 bases between. Germline-derived CDR1 and CDR2 are LGHDT and YNNKEL (reference sequence).

This clone was counted between two and nine times. The rearrangement uses TRBV5-1 and TRBJ1-4; the match to TRBD1 covers 7 bases. The ends lost 0 bases at V and 5 bases at J; junction bases unmatched: 1. This CDR3 comprises 14 residues. CDR1 SGHRS and CDR2 YFSETQ come from the germline V gene. The CDR3 loop reads CASSLEGANEKLFF. CDR3 bases: TGCGCCAGCAGCTTGGAGGGGGCGAATGAAAAACTGTTTTTT.

The sample holds one count of this clone. This chain connects TRBV5-4 to TRBJ2-6, with TRBD1 identical over 10 bases. Trimming at V came to 4 bases and at J to 2 bases, leaving 3 bases not matched to a gene. The V gene's germline CDR1 is SGHNT and CDR2 YYREEE (reference sequence). The CDR3 loop spans 16 amino acids. In DNA, the CDR3 is TGTGCCAGCAGCCCGGGACAGGGGACTGGGGCCAACGTCCTGACTTTC. This translates into CASSPGQGTGANVLTF. The entire variable domain, with the rest obtained from reference TRBV5-4 and TRBJ2-6, is as follows: ETGVTQSPTHLIKTRGQQVTLRCSSQSGHNTVSWYQQALGQGPQFIFQYYREEENGRGNFPPRFSGLQFPNYSSELNVNALELDDSALYLCASSPGQGTGANVLTFGAGSRLTVL.

The rearrangement joins TRBV10-3 to TRBJ1-5; 7 nucleotides match TRBD1. CDR1 is ENHRY and CDR2 is SYGVKD in the germline V gene. The trim removed 3 bases at V and 0 bases at J, leaving 5 bases unmatched. CDR3 length: 16 amino acids. The CDR3 protein is CAISDPGQYSNQPQHF. In DNA, the CDR3 is TGTGCCATCAGTGATCCGGGACAGTATAGCAATCAGCCCCAGCATTTT.

The gene calls are TRBV15 and TRBJ2-6; the match to TRBD1 covers 8 bases. The CDR3 loop spans 18 amino acids. Germline trimming cut 1 base from V and 0 bases from J; bases unmatched to any gene: 5. CDR1 is LNHNV and CDR2 is YYDKDF in the germline V gene (reference sequence). Written as DNA, the CDR3 is TGTGCCACCAGCAGAGGCGGACAGGGTATCTCTGGGGCCAACGTCCTGACTTTC. It encodes CATSRGGQGISGANVLTF.

The CDR3 DNA sequence: TGTGCCAGCAAGACGGGACTTTTCACAGATACGCAGTATTTT. Amino acid sequence: CASKTGLFTDTQYF. The rearrangement uses TRBV6-5 and TRBJ2-3; possible D gene TRBD2, 6 bases. This CDR3 comprises 14 residues. The V end lost 7 bases, the J end lost 2 bases, and 13 bases lay between the germline ends. CDR1 MNHEY and CDR2 SVGAGI come from the germline V gene.

This sequence joins TRBV28 and TRBJ1-2, with TRBD1 matching over 7 bases. This CDR3 has 19 residues. Germline CDR1 is MDHEN and CDR2 is SYDVKM. The ends lost 3 bases at V and 6 bases at J; junction bases unmatched: 22. This chain's CDR3 is CASSFILQGLGRFRNGYTF. In DNA, the CDR3 is TGTGCCAGCAGTTTCATTTTACAGGGGCTCGGAAGGTTCCGGAATGGCTACACCTTC.

In this sample, this clone turned up a few times. The V and J genes are TRBV9 and TRBJ1-1; a weak D match, TRBD1 (5 bases). Trimming pared 4 bases from V and 11 bases from J, leaving 21 bases between. The CDR3 has 14 residues. Germline CDR1 and CDR2: SGDLS and YYNGEE. The DNA of the CDR3 is TGTGCCAGCAGCTCCGGGTACGCCGGGGCTGGGGCTTTCTTT. Encoded protein: CASSSGYAGAGAFF.

This clone turned up a few times. V is TRBV29-1 and J is TRBJ1-1; D not resolved. The V gene's germline CDR1 is SQVTM and CDR2 ANQGSEA. This CDR3 spans 12 amino acids. Trimming shortened V by 2 bases and J by 5 bases, and 9 bases separated the two germline ends. CDR3 nucleotide sequence: TGCAGCGTTGAACTTGGACCAACTGAAGCTTTCTTT. Encoded protein: CSVELGPTEAFF.

The V call is TRBV18, the J call TRBJ1-1, with D unresolved. CDR3 length equals 13 residues. V lost 1 base and J lost 6, with 9 bases in between. Germline V gene sequence: CDR1 KGHSH, CDR2 LQKENI. The CDR3 protein is CASSPLATPEAFF. The CDR3 DNA follows: TGTGCCAGCTCACCACTAGCGACGCCTGAAGCTTTCTTT.

The chain joins TRBV3-1 (or the pseudogene TRBV3-2) to TRBJ2-1, with D possibly matching TRBD2 (5 bases). Trimming pared 3 bases from V and 2 bases from J, leaving 14 bases between. Germline CDR1 is LGHDT and CDR2 is YNNKEL (reference sequence). This CDR3 region has 16 residues. Here the CDR3 reads CASSQGFSETYNEQFF. CDR3 sequence (DNA): TGTGCCAGCAGCCAGGGGTTTAGCGAAACCTACAATGAGCAGTTCTTC.

The rearrangement links TRBV11-2 to TRBJ2-3; TRBD2 matches at 8 bases. There are 14 residues in the CDR3. J gave up 5 bases and V 1 base, and 2 bases lay outside the gene matches. The germline V gene has CDR1 SGHAT and CDR2 FQNNGV. CDR3 DNA: TGTGCCAGCAGCTTAGCCGCGGGAGGAGATACGCAGTATTTT. Translating gives CASSLAAGGDTQYF.

The J gene is TRBJ2-7, the V gene TRBV6-5; a possible D gene is TRBD1 (5 bases). V lost 6 bases and J lost 2, with 11 bases in between. The CDR3 sequence is 13 residues long. Germline CDR1 reads MNHEY; CDR2 reads SVGAGI. CDR3 sequence: CASRIDSTYEQYF. The DNA of the CDR3 is TGTGCCAGCAGGATAGACAGTACCTACGAGCAGTACTTC.